Sequencing of this T cell receptor beta chain was carried out in a study of CD8+ T cells in alopecia areata. Study details: At a dose of 5 to 10 mg twice daily, oral tofacitinib was given to treated patients.

Once RNA had been extracted, it was reverse transcribed into cDNA to act as the sequencing template. Profiled with immunoSEQ multiplex PCR; TCRdb holds only in-frame clones, not every one. The table lists 200,000 to 250,000 clones, less than 75% of them singletons, with 1.6% in the top ten. Specified treatment: oral pan-JAK inhibitor, 5-10 mg twice daily. CDR1 SGHVS and CDR2 FQNEAQ come from the germline V gene. V lost 5 bases to trimming and J lost 2 bases; unmatched junction nucleotides: 5. The CDR3 loop spans 14 amino acids. Concerning this clone itself: Within the sample, other DNA sequences also encode this same CDR3.

The gene calls are TRBV7-8 and TRBJ1-1, with 7 bases matching TRBD1. The sequencing here drew on CD4+ T cells sorted from blood, taken at week 4, from a patient treated with tofacitinib. The receptor comes from a human donor with alopecia areata. The chain's CDR3 is CASSPGTANTEAFF. The CDR3, as DNA: TGTGCCAGCAGCCCGGGGACAGCAAACACTGAAGCTTTCTTT.